The clone carrying this T cell receptor beta chain was counted only a few times. The junction had 1 base not matched to a gene; V was cut back by 0 bases and J by 6 bases. CDR1 and CDR2 (germline): DFQATT, SNEGSKA (reference sequence). The CDR3 sequence is 13 residues long. This sample was taken from a study of regulatory T cells in long-lasting Graves disease. In the study overall: Antithyroid drug intake by newly diagnosed Graves' patients had lasted under 3 months.

Time point noted: newly diagnosed GD, antithyroid drugs for less than 3 months. RNA extracted from PBMCs served as the sequencing template. Combining iRepertoire HTBI primers with Arm-PCR of CDR3 regions, the authors built TCR beta libraries. TCRdb passed the multiplex PCR reads through MiXCR, listing each CDR3 protein once. The top ten clones hold roughly a fifth of a sample with approximately 350,000 distinct CDR3 sequences, roughly 15% of them seen once. The same data also went into a second study, on T cells in Graves' hyperthyroidism and ophthalmopathy.

The sample was peripheral blood mononuclear cells (PBMCs), taken at new diagnosis, from a patient treated with antithyroid drugs. This receptor was identified in a woman aged 18-29 years with Graves disease. This chain joins TRBV20-1 and TRBJ1-2; TRBD1 matches 10 bases. The CDR3 bases are TGCAGTGCTAGAGAGGGACAGGGGAATGGCTACACCTTC. This translates into CSAREGQGNGYTF.